The 29 T cell receptor beta chains in this list originate from one sample, sequenced in a study of T cells in Graves' hyperthyroidism and ophthalmopathy. Authors of the study amplified TCR beta CDR3 regions from RNA transcripts. The HTBI primer set was used in a first-round RT-PCR of the TCR CDR3. TCRdb analysed the multiplex PCR reads with MiXCR anew, one entry per CDR3 protein. The top ten hold more than 4.5% of the sample, which has roughly 580,000 distinct CDR3 sequences, about 15% seen once. The sample taken for sequencing was blood. These TCRs come from a woman younger than 45 with Graves' hyperthyroidism that later progressed to Graves' ophthalmopathy.

This clonotype turned up a few times. This chain joins TRBV6-1 and TRBJ2-1; D may be TRBD2 (6 bases). The CDR3 loop spans 13 amino acids. Germline V CDR1 and CDR2: MNHNS, SASEGT. V dropped 5 bases and J dropped 10 bases, with 15 bases sitting between them. CDR3 region: CASSPLGGREQFF. CDR3 bases: TGTGCCAGCAGTCCCCTGGGGGGAAGAGAGCAGTTCTTC.

The genes are TRBV24-1 and TRBJ2-2; the D call may be TRBD1 or TRBD2 (5 bases each). V gave up 4 bases and J gave up 1 base, with 12 bases separating them. Germline-derived CDR1 and CDR2 are KGHDR and SFDVKD. The length of the CDR3 is 16 residues. The CDR3 DNA is TGTGCCACCAGTGAGTGGGACGGAAAGAACACCGGGGAGCTGTTTTTT. Amino acids: CATSEWDGKNTGELFF.

This clonotype occurred a few times. The CDR3 DNA reads TGTGCCAGCAGCAGGGACCATCTGGGGACTGAAGCTTTCTTT. Encoded protein: CASSRDHLGTEAFF. V gene TRBV7-3 combines with J gene TRBJ1-1, with D perhaps TRBD1 (5 bases). Trimming cost V 5 bases and J 5 bases, with 15 bases left between them. Germline lookup yields CDR1 SGHTA and CDR2 FQGTGA. The CDR3 is 14 residues long.

This clonotype was detected ten times or more. The chain links TRBV27 to TRBJ2-7; D ambiguous. Germline CDR1 is MNHEY and CDR2 is SMNVEV (reference sequence). The ends were cut back, 3 bases at V and 3 bases at J, with 12 bases in the middle. The CDR3 totals 14 residues. CDR3: CASSFSGRLYEQYF. Written as DNA, the CDR3 is TGTGCCAGCAGTTTTTCTGGGCGGCTCTACGAGCAGTACTTC.

In its sample, this clonotype was seen many times. The rearrangement joins TRBV2 to TRBJ2-3; no reliable D call. The germline V gene encodes CDR1 SNHLY and CDR2 FYNNEI. This CDR3 is built from 12 residues. Deletions cut 6 bases from V and 3 bases from J, with 7 bases between. CDR3 nucleotide sequence: TGTGCCAGCAGCTACGGGACAGATACGCAGTATTTT. Protein product: CASSYGTDTQYF.

In this sample, this clonotype turned up a few times. J is TRBJ1-1 and V is TRBV6-2 or TRBV6-3; no reliable D call. The CDR3 loop spans 12 amino acids. V was cut by 8 bases and J by 3 bases, with 10 bases left in between. Germline CDR1 MNHEY, CDR2 SVGEGT. The DNA for the CDR3 is TGTGCCAGCTTAAGGGTGGACACTGAAGCTTTCTTT. It is translated as CASLRVDTEAFF.

The genes are TRBV20-1 and TRBJ2-1; weak D call: TRBD2 (6 bases). There are 14 residues in the CDR3. V lost 3 bases to trimming and J lost 9 bases, with 18 bases between them. Germline-derived CDR1 and CDR2 are DFQATT and SNEGSKA (reference sequence). The CDR3 DNA follows: TGCAGTGCTAGTGGCGGGAATCTCCGGATTGAGCAGTTCTTC. Its protein product is CSASGGNLRIEQFF.

This clonotype was seen ten or more times. The J gene is TRBJ2-5, the V gene TRBV6-1, with D possibly TRBD1 on 6 matching bases. V dropped 6 bases and J dropped 3 bases, with 11 bases sitting between them. This CDR3 contains 13 residues. Germline V gene sequence: CDR1 MNHNS, CDR2 SASEGT. This chain's CDR3 is CASSKTGEETQYF. CDR3 DNA sequence: TGTGCCAGCAGCAAGACAGGCGAAGAGACCCAGTACTTC.

This clonotype came up many times. The chain is built from TRBV6-6 and TRBJ2-7, with 10 positions matching TRBD1. V gave up 2 bases and J gave up 5 bases; unmatched junction bases: 6. This CDR3 has 15 amino acids. Germline loops: CDR1 MNHNY, CDR2 SVGAGI (reference sequence). The CDR3 protein is CASSYGPGQGNEQYF. CDR3 nucleotide sequence: TGTGCCAGCAGTTACGGACCGGGACAGGGGAACGAGCAGTACTTC.

At least ten counts were recorded for this clonotype. CDR3 in amino acids: CASSSAPRGNTDTQYF. As DNA, the CDR3 is TGTGCCAGCAGCTCAGCACCCCGGGGGAACACAGATACGCAGTATTTT. The rearrangement uses TRBV11-1 and TRBJ2-3; D perhaps matches TRBD2 (6 bases). The CDR3 consists of 16 residues. Trimming removed 4 bases from V and 2 bases from J, with 16 bases in between. Germline CDR1 reads SGHAT; CDR2 reads FQDESV (reference sequence).

This clonotype was recorded at least ten times. V is TRBV2 and J is TRBJ2-1; 8 positions agree with TRBD1. This CDR3 has 14 residues. The V and J ends lost 7 bases and 4 bases, in that order; junction bases with no gene match: 6. Germline values: CDR1 SNHLY, CDR2 FYNNEI. CDR3: CASNEDRAYNEQFF. The CDR3 DNA follows: TGTGCCAGCAATGAGGACAGGGCTTACAATGAGCAGTTCTTC.

This clonotype was recorded at least ten times. V is TRBV12-3 or TRBV12-4 and J is TRBJ2-1; 9 bases are a match to TRBD1. V trimming: 5 bases; J trimming: 3 bases; junction bases outside the gene matches: 5. The CDR3 length is 15 residues. The chain's CDR3 is CASSPTGGGYNEQFF. CDR3 nucleotides: TGTGCCAGCAGTCCTACAGGGGGCGGCTACAATGAGCAGTTCTTC.

This clonotype was detected a few times. V and J are TRBV27 and TRBJ2-7; D is tentatively TRBD1 or TRBD2 (7 bases each). Germline V CDR1 and CDR2: MNHEY, SMNVEV (reference sequence). This CDR3 has 16 residues. V was cut by 3 bases and J by 2 bases, with 17 bases left in between. The CDR3 reads CASSFRGGLKTYEQYF. Written as DNA, the CDR3 is TGTGCCAGCAGTTTCAGGGGGGGGCTTAAGACCTACGAGCAGTACTTC.

At least ten counts were recorded for this clonotype. The chain recombines TRBV20-1 with TRBJ1-5, with D possibly TRBD1 on 6 matching bases. The CDR3 spans 14 residues. With 3 bases removed from V and 0 bases from J, the gap between germline ends came to 9 bases. CDR1 is DFQATT, CDR2 SNEGSKA, per germline (reference sequence). CDR3 residues: CSASRGPSNQPQHF. The CDR3 region has the DNA TGCAGTGCTAGTCGGGGGCCTAGCAATCAGCCCCAGCATTTT.

In this sample, this clonotype turned up many times. V gene TRBV14 combines with J gene TRBJ2-3; the match to TRBD2 covers 8 bases. Germline CDR1 reads SGHDN; CDR2 reads FVKESK. The CDR3 contains 16 residues. With V trimmed by 4 bases and J by 2 bases, 8 bases remained unmatched. The CDR3 DNA follows: TGTGCCAGCAGCCGAACCAGCGGGGGTCACACAGATACGCAGTATTTT. This translates into CASSRTSGGHTDTQYF.

This clonotype was seen ten or more times. This chain connects TRBV19 to TRBJ2-7; D is possibly TRBD2 (6 bases). V lost 6 bases and J 6 bases, leaving 21 bases between the germline ends. The CDR3 covers 15 residues. Per germline, CDR1 LNHDA and CDR2 SQIVND (reference sequence). The CDR3 spells CASRERASAEGEQYF. DNA of the CDR3: TGTGCCAGTAGAGAGAGGGCCTCGGCGGAGGGCGAGCAGTACTTC.

This clonotype was counted at least ten times. This chain joins TRBV10-3 and TRBJ1-2, with D possibly being TRBD1 (6 bases). The V end was cut by 3 bases, the J end by 2 bases, with 10 bases between. CDR3 length: 14 residues. Germline assignment: CDR1 ENHRY and CDR2 SYGVKD. CDR3 in amino acids: CAISDGGANYGYTF. The CDR3 bases are TGTGCCATCAGTGACGGGGGGGCGAACTATGGCTACACCTTC.

This chain joins TRBV5-1 and TRBJ2-1, with TRBD1 matching 9 bases. V trimming: 1 base; J trimming: 6 bases; junction bases outside the gene matches: 8. Germline V CDR1 and CDR2: SGHRS, YFSETQ. This CDR3 spans 16 amino acids. CDR3 residues: CASSLLPTGGPNEQFF. The CDR3 DNA is TGCGCCAGCAGCTTGCTCCCGACAGGGGGTCCCAATGAGCAGTTCTTC.

This clonotype was detected many times. The chain is built from TRBV12-3 or TRBV12-4 and TRBJ2-7; D tentatively fits TRBD1 or TRBD2 (7 bases each). This CDR3 contains 13 residues. The V and J ends lost 6 bases and 4 bases respectively, with 13 bases between them. The DNA of the CDR3 is TGTGCCAGCAGATCAGGGGGGGATTACGAGCAGTACTTC. Protein sequence: CASRSGGDYEQYF.

Concerning this clonotype: A much larger clone differs by one base, so this may be a read error. The V call is TRBV27, the J call TRBJ2-7; perhaps TRBD2 as D (7 bases). Germline V gene sequence: CDR1 MNHEY, CDR2 SMNVEV (reference sequence). Trimming left V 7 bases short and J 0 bases short, with 19 bases between. CDR3 size: 16 residues. The CDR3 reads CASKIRGAPFSYEQYF. For the CDR3, the DNA is TGTGCCAGCAAAATACGGGGGGCGCCCTTCTCCTACGAGCAGTACTTC.

This clonotype appeared a few times. This chain joins TRBV4-2 and TRBJ2-5; tentative D call: TRBD1 (7 bases). The V gene's germline CDR1 is LGHNA and CDR2 YNFKEQ. The CDR3 runs 18 residues. Between the trimmed V and J ends, which lost 3 bases and 1 base, there was a span of 21 bases. CDR3 amino acids: CASSQRGLAGQPQETQYF. In nucleotides, the CDR3 is TGTGCCAGCAGCCAGAGGGGCCTCGCGGGACAGCCCCAAGAGACCCAGTACTTC.

This clonotype has just a few counts. The chain has TRBV30 and TRBJ2-7, with D tentatively TRBD1 (5 bases). Trimming removed 4 bases at V and 0 bases at J, with 19 bases between. CDR3 length equals 16 residues. Looked up from germline, CDR1 is GTSNPN and CDR2 is SVGIG (reference sequence). This chain's CDR3 is CAWTKGAGSYSYEQYF. CDR3 nucleotides: TGTGCCTGGACTAAAGGGGCAGGTTCGTACTCCTACGAGCAGTACTTC. Complete variable domain (other parts from reference TRBV30 and TRBJ2-7): SQTIHQWPATLVQPVGSPLSLECTVEGTSNPNLYWYRQAAGRGLQLLFYSVGIGQISSEVPQNLSASRPQDRQFILSSKKLLLSDSGFYLCAWTKGAGSYSYEQYFGPGTRLTVT.

This clonotype was recorded at least ten times. The chain employs TRBV6-2 or TRBV6-3 and TRBJ2-3, with TRBD1 as a possible D gene (6 bases). V was cut by 2 bases and J by 2 bases, with 17 bases left in between. This CDR3 region has 17 residues. Germline CDR1 MNHEY, CDR2 SVGEGT. The CDR3 nucleotides are TGTGCCAGCAGTTACCCACGACCAGGGGTATACACAGATACGCAGTATTTT. It is translated as CASSYPRPGVYTDTQYF.

About this clonotype itself: This could be a read error, since a much larger clone is one nucleotide away. J is TRBJ1-6 and V is TRBV30, with 9 bases identical to TRBD1. CDR3 length: 15 residues. CDR1 and CDR2 from the germline V gene are GTSNPN and SVGIG (reference sequence). With V trimmed by 1 base and J by 6 bases, 4 bases remained unmatched. The CDR3 loop reads CAWSAQGALNSPLHF. CDR3 nucleotide sequence: TGTGCCTGGAGTGCACAGGGGGCTCTTAATTCACCCCTCCACTTT. The complete variable domain, with remaining parts taken from reference TRBV30 and TRBJ1-6, reads SQTIHQWPATLVQPVGSPLSLECTVEGTSNPNLYWYRQAAGRGLQLLFYSVGIGQISSEVPQNLSASRPQDRQFILSSKKLLLSDSGFYLCAWSAQGALNSPLHFGNGTRLTVT.

This sequence joins TRBV5-8 and TRBJ2-1; either TRBD1 or TRBD2 may fit D (5 bases each). The CDR3 is 15 amino acids. Trimming removed 3 bases at V and 6 bases at J, with 16 bases between. Germline V lookup: CDR1 SGHTS, CDR2 YDEGEE. CDR3 sequence: CASSCGDLGCNEQFF. The DNA for the CDR3 is TGTGCCAGCAGCTGTGGGGACCTAGGTTGCAATGAGCAGTTCTTC.

This clonotype was seen at least ten times. This chain joins TRBV27 and TRBJ2-3; TRBD2 might be the D (5 bases). This CDR3 comprises 15 residues. Trimming cost V 3 bases and J 2 bases, with 12 bases left between them. Germline-derived CDR1 and CDR2 are MNHEY and SMNVEV (reference sequence). The CDR3 region has the DNA TGTGCCAGCAGTTTGATAGCTAGCAACACAGATACGCAGTATTTT. Its protein product is CASSLIASNTDTQYF.

For this clonotype: Since a much larger clone is just one base distant, this may be a read error. The chain joins TRBV11-1 to TRBJ2-1; 12 bases align to TRBD2. The CDR3 totals 15 residues. Germline V gene lookup returns CDR1 SGHAT and CDR2 FQDESV (reference sequence). The CDR3 nucleotides read TGTGCCAGCAGTTCCCGACTAGCGGGAGAAAATGAGCAGCTCTTC. Its protein product is CASSSRLAGENEQLF.

The J gene is TRBJ2-7, the V gene TRBV4-1; TRBD1 might be the D (6 bases). The CDR3 totals 16 residues. With 4 bases removed from V and 3 bases from J, the gap between germline ends came to 19 bases. Looked up from germline, CDR1 is MGHRA and CDR2 is YSYEKL. DNA of the CDR3: TGCGCCAGCAGCCTTTCCTCCACAGGGTATAGCTACGAGCAGTACTTC. Protein product: CASSLSSTGYSYEQYF.

This clonotype was found many times. The CDR3, as DNA: TGTGCCAGCAGCTTAGCGATCCACAGGGAAACCGGGGAGCTGTTTTTT. Translated, it gives CASSLAIHRETGELFF. The V call is TRBV7-2, the J call TRBJ2-2; D is possibly TRBD1 (6 bases). Trimming took off 0 bases at V and 5 bases at J, with 13 bases between the two ends. The CDR3 sequence is 16 residues long. Germline CDR1 and CDR2: SGHTA and FQGNSA.